This T cell receptor beta chain came from a study of neurological immune-mediated disorders (dated by TCRdb to the late 2010s). About the study as a whole: Among the roughly 34 multiple sclerosis patients, relapsing-remitting MS was present in some 31 and secondary progressive MS was present in 3. Peripheral blood TCR-beta repertoires from patients with HTLV-I-associated myelopathy (HAM/TSP), patients with multiple sclerosis, and healthy controls were compared in the study using UMI-based sequencing. The approximately 110 TCR-beta libraries included longitudinal samples, technical triplicates and paired sorted CD4+ and CD8+ T-cell subsets alongside PBMC samples. The cohort comprised roughly 65 subjects: roughly 15 HAM/TSP patients, approximately 34 multiple sclerosis patients and approximately 20 healthy controls. Overall study results and their limits: The MS cluster showed no association with clinical or MRI features, and the authors stated that larger cohorts are needed. Across subjects, expanded clones never shared an identical CDR3 amino acid sequence, which suggests that the TCR-beta repertoires in every group were private. TCR clonal expansion was highest in HAM/TSP patients and lowest in MS patients, with MS patients falling below even healthy controls. In a phylogenetic analysis, the repertoires of 18 out of 34 MS patients fell into a single cluster of related CDR3 sequences, pointing to a possible signature at the repertoire level.

The CDR3 contains 14 residues when both ends are counted. CDR1 and CDR2 are drawn from the germline V gene: SGHRS, YFSETQ. This clonotype was detected only a few times. Its target antigen remains unknown. A much more abundant neighbour one base away suggests this may be a read error. The conserved phenylalanine or tryptophan is not found at the CDR3 terminus, so this likely reflects a read error. Because the CDR3's place on the DNA is in doubt, the DNA is left out and the CDR3 is given as listed by TCRdb. To synthesize cDNA, template-switch 5'RACE was performed with a primer carrying a 10-nucleotide random unique molecular identifier so that each TCR transcript was tagged. Over 180 million TCR-beta sequences, covering 15-18 subjects, were produced in each sequencing run. The RNeasy kit was used to extract total RNA. The KAPA Real-time Library Amplification kit was used to amplify TCR-beta VDJ regions with primers targeting the TCR constant region and the 5'RACE anchor. A first PCR added sample indexes and Illumina adaptors, and a second PCR then raised library yield. After Ampure bead purification, the TCR product of roughly 650 bp was size-selected on a 2% E-gel SizeSelection system. Before pooling, library quality was checked on a Bioanalyzer, concentration was measured with Qubit, and libraries were quantified with the Kapa Library Quantification kit. An Illumina HiSeq 2500 was used to sequence the libraries paired-end at 2 x 150 bp. To increase sequence diversity, about 25-31% phiX was spiked into each library pool. In the paper's pipeline: Quality-filtered reads were processed with the UMI-based MiGEC pipeline, and over 85% of raw TCR sequences were removed by the MiGEC pipeline during error correction. IMGT germline references were used for aligning VDJ genes, and each clonotype was defined as a unique CDR3 amino acid sequence together with its V-J genes. VDJtools evaluated clonal expansion, Shannon diversity and CDR3 relatedness (CalcPairwiseDistances, ClusterSamples); CLCbio workbench built phylogenetic trees. A clone was classed as expanded if it had 8 or more unique UMIs, a cutoff based on coefficient-of-variation modelling across technical triplicates. TCRdb trimmed the raw reads at Q25, called clones with MiXCR and kept productive beta chains. Identical CDR3 protein sequences are pooled into one entry, listed with their most common genes and DNA. Here the V and J calls rest on TCRdb's processing, not on the authors' analysis. This sample is represented by over 50,000 distinct CDR3 sequences; 3% to 4% of them were singletons. Jointly, the top ten make up about 5.5% of the sample.

For unsorted PBMC libraries, 2 million PBMCs were used after storage in RNAlater at -80 degrees C until RNA extraction. Multiple sclerosis patients were enrolled in a US clinical protocol evaluating disease progression by magnetic resonance imaging. Peripheral blood underwent Ficoll-Hypaque density gradient centrifugation to isolate PBMCs, which were then cryopreserved in liquid nitrogen. This chain is built from TRBV5-1 and TRBJ1-1; TRBD1 is the table's D call, not checked against the DNA. This clonotype originated in a man between 40 and 49 years old with multiple sclerosis. Material for sequencing was PBMCs. The CDR3 is CASSLGSASPGTFI.